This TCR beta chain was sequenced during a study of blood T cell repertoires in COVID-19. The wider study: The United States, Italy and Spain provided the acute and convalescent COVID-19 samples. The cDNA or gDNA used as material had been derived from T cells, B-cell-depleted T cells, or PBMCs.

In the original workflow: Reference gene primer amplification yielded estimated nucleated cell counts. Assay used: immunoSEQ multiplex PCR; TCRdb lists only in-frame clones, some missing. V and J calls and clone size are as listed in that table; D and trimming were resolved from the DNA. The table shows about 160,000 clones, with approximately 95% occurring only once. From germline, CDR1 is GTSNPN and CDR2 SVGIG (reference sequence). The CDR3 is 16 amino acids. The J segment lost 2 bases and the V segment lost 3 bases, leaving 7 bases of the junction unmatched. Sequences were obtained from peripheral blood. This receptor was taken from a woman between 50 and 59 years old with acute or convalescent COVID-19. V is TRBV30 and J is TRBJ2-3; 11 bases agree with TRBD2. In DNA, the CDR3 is TGTGCCTGGAGACTAGCGGGGGCCGTCTACACAGATACGCAGTATTTT. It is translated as CAWRLAGAVYTDTQYF.